The rows below give T cell receptor beta chains drawn from one sample of a study of a mutant IDH1 vaccine in newly diagnosed glioma. Which antigens these TCRs recognize remains unknown. Profiled with immunoSEQ multiplex PCR; TCRdb holds only in-frame clones, not every one. The sample holds tens of thousands of clones, 80% to 95% seen once. The specimen was PBMCs, collected from a glioma patient whose treatment included an IDH1 peptide vaccine. The receptor set was obtained from a man aged 50 to 59 with glioma. CDR3s include the opening cysteine and the closing phenylalanine or tryptophan. The D gene is left open where the match is weak. Clone size is not always given. Where it is, it says once, few, many or a class for expanded clones.

abundance: NA
len: 13
d_gene: TRBD1
j_gene: TRBJ2-7
v_gene: TRBV18
CDR3nt: TGTGCCAGCTCGTCGGGGACAGGCTACGAGCAGTACTTC
CDR3aa: CASSSGTGYEQYF

abundance: NA
len: 18
d_gene: TRBD2
j_gene: TRBJ2-3
v_gene: TRBV4-2
CDR3nt: TGTGCCAGCAGCCAAGACCCCGGACTAGCGGGGGGGCAGGGTACGCAGTATTTT
CDR3aa: CASSQDPGLAGGQGTQYF

abundance: NA
len: 14
d_gene: NA
j_gene: TRBJ1-2
v_gene: TRBV28
CDR3nt: TGTGCCAGCAGTTTATCGGAGAGGTTATATGGCTACACCTTC
CDR3aa: CASSLSERLYGYTF

abundance: NA
len: 17
d_gene: TRBD1
j_gene: TRBJ2-1
v_gene: TRBV5-6
CDR3nt: TGTGCCAGCAGCTTTGACAGGGGGTCCCGGCGTGGCGATGAGCAGTTCTTC
CDR3aa: CASSFDRGSRRGDEQFF

abundance: NA
len: 17
d_gene: NA
j_gene: TRBJ2-1
v_gene: TRBV4-1
CDR3nt: TGCGCCAGCAGCCAGAAGCCCCTAGCTAGCCCATTCAATGAGCAGTTCTTC
CDR3aa: CASSQKPLASPFNEQFF

abundance: NA
len: 14
d_gene: NA
j_gene: TRBJ1-1
v_gene: TRBV10-2
CDR3nt: TGCGCCAGCAATCTGGGGAGGGGAGGCACTGAAGCTTTCTTT
CDR3aa: CASNLGRGGTEAFF

abundance: NA
len: 14
d_gene: NA
j_gene: TRBJ1-2
v_gene: TRBV29-1
CDR3nt: TGCAGCGCCCAGACGGCGCCGACTAACTATGGCTACACCTTC
CDR3aa: CSAQTAPTNYGYTF

abundance: NA
len: 16
d_gene: NA
j_gene: TRBJ2-3
v_gene: TRBV27
CDR3nt: TGTGCCAGCAGTTTATCTGGAGAGGCAGGGACAGATACGCAGTATTTT
CDR3aa: CASSLSGEAGTDTQYF

abundance: NA
len: 14
d_gene: TRBD1
j_gene: TRBJ2-7
v_gene: TRBV9
CDR3nt: TGTGCCAGCAGCCTCGGGACAGGAGCGCGCGAGCAGTACTTC
CDR3aa: CASSLGTGAREQYF

abundance: NA
len: 13
d_gene: NA
j_gene: TRBJ2-7
v_gene: TRBV7-9
CDR3nt: TGTGCCAGCAGCGGAGGGGCATCCTACGAGCAGTACTTC
CDR3aa: CASSGGASYEQYF

abundance: NA
len: 13
d_gene: TRBD2
j_gene: TRBJ2-1
v_gene: TRBV28
CDR3nt: TGTGCCAGCAGTCCAGGACTAGCCAATGAGCAGTTCTTC
CDR3aa: CASSPGLANEQFF

abundance: NA
len: 16
d_gene: NA
j_gene: TRBJ1-2
v_gene: TRBV27
CDR3nt: TGTGCCAGCAGTTTAGTCAGGGGCGCAACTAACTATGGCTACACCTTC
CDR3aa: CASSLVRGATNYGYTF

abundance: NA
len: 12
d_gene: NA
j_gene: TRBJ2-1
v_gene: TRBV29-1
CDR3nt: TGCAGCGCCAACATTGCCAGGGGTGAGCAGTTCTTC
CDR3aa: CSANIARGEQFF

abundance: NA
len: 18
d_gene: NA
j_gene: TRBJ1-1
v_gene: TRBV4-1
CDR3nt: TGCGCCAGCAGCCATAAAAATCCGGGACGGAATATGAACACTGAAGCTTTCTTT
CDR3aa: CASSHKNPGRNMNTEAFF

abundance: NA
len: 13
d_gene: NA
j_gene: TRBJ2-3
v_gene: TRBV6-1
CDR3nt: TGTGCCAGCAGTGCGCGGAGCACAGATACGCAGTATTTT
CDR3aa: CASSARSTDTQYF

abundance: NA
len: 15
d_gene: NA
j_gene: TRBJ1-5
v_gene: TRBV4-3
CDR3nt: TGCGCCAGCAGCCAAGATCCGCTCAACAATCAGCCCCAGCATTTT
CDR3aa: CASSQDPLNNQPQHF

abundance: NA
len: 15
d_gene: NA
j_gene: TRBJ2-5
v_gene: TRBV5-4
CDR3nt: TGTGCCAGCAGCCCAGCGAGCGGGCATCGTAAAACCCAGTACTTC
CDR3aa: CASSPASGHRKTQYF

abundance: NA
len: 12
d_gene: TRBD1
j_gene: TRBJ2-7
v_gene: TRBV5-4
CDR3nt: TGTGCCAGCAGCTATACAGGGGGGGAGCAGTACTTC
CDR3aa: CASSYTGGEQYF

abundance: once
len: 14
d_gene: TRBD1
j_gene: TRBJ2-5
v_gene: TRBV2
CDR3nt: TGTGCCAGCAGCGGACAGGGGGCTCTGGAGACCCAGTACTTC
CDR3aa: CASSGQGALETQYF

abundance: once
len: 14
d_gene: TRBD1
j_gene: TRBJ1-5
v_gene: TRBV19
CDR3nt: TGTGCCAGTGGGACAGGGGGTAGCAATCAGCCCCAGCATTTT
CDR3aa: CASGTGGSNQPQHF

abundance: NA
len: 13
d_gene: NA
j_gene: TRBJ2-1
v_gene: TRBV29-1
CDR3nt: TGCAGCGTTGGCGCAGGCCTCTACAATGAGCAGTTCTTC
CDR3aa: CSVGAGLYNEQFF

abundance: NA
len: 15
d_gene: NA
j_gene: TRBJ1-4
v_gene: TRBV18
CDR3nt: TGTGCCAGCTCCCCACGTGGGGCCCAAAATGAAAAACTGTTTTTT
CDR3aa: CASSPRGAQNEKLFF

abundance: NA
len: 13
d_gene: TRBD2
j_gene: TRBJ2-7
v_gene: TRBV10-2
CDR3nt: TGCGCCAGCAGTACTAGCGGGGTAGGCGAGCAGTACTTC
CDR3aa: CASSTSGVGEQYF

abundance: NA
len: 14
d_gene: TRBD1
j_gene: TRBJ2-5
v_gene: TRBV7-9
CDR3nt: TGTGCCAGCAGCTCCCAGGGGGCCGCAAAGACCCAGTACTTC
CDR3aa: CASSSQGAAKTQYF

abundance: few
len: 13
d_gene: NA
j_gene: TRBJ1-2
v_gene: TRBV6-5
CDR3nt: TGTGCCAGCAGTCAGACAGCAAACTATGGCTACACCTTC
CDR3aa: CASSQTANYGYTF

abundance: NA
len: 14
d_gene: NA
j_gene: TRBJ1-5
v_gene: TRBV10-3
CDR3nt: TGTGCCATCAGTGGTGGTCAGGATGGGCAGCCCCAGCATTTT
CDR3aa: CAISGGQDGQPQHF

abundance: NA
len: 13
d_gene: NA
j_gene: TRBJ1-1
v_gene: TRBV6-6
CDR3nt: TGTGCCAGCACCGGGACGGCGAACACTGAAGCTTTCTTT
CDR3aa: CASTGTANTEAFF

abundance: NA
len: 14
d_gene: TRBD1
j_gene: TRBJ2-7
v_gene: TRBV25-1
CDR3nt: TGTGCCAGCAGTGACCGCGGGACAGGCTACGAGCAGTACTTC
CDR3aa: CASSDRGTGYEQYF

abundance: NA
len: 15
d_gene: TRBD2
j_gene: TRBJ2-1
v_gene: TRBV18
CDR3nt: TGTGCCAGCTCACCAAGACTAGCGGAGTACAATGAGCAGTTCTTC
CDR3aa: CASSPRLAEYNEQFF

abundance: medium-sized
len: 16
d_gene: TRBD1
j_gene: TRBJ2-1
v_gene: TRBV18
CDR3nt: TGTGCCAGCTCACAGAACAGGGGGCGGGAGTTGAATGAGCAGTTCTTC
CDR3aa: CASSQNRGRELNEQFF

abundance: NA
len: 14
d_gene: NA
j_gene: TRBJ1-2
v_gene: TRBV7-2
CDR3nt: TGTGCCAGCAGCTTAGTTTCGGGAAACTATGGCTACACCTTC
CDR3aa: CASSLVSGNYGYTF

abundance: NA
len: 16
d_gene: TRBD2
j_gene: TRBJ2-3
v_gene: TRBV5-1
CDR3nt: TGCGCCAGCAGACCCCTGGCGGGAGGGAGCACAGATACGCAGTATTTT
CDR3aa: CASRPLAGGSTDTQYF

abundance: NA
len: 15
d_gene: NA
j_gene: TRBJ2-5
v_gene: TRBV7-3
CDR3nt: TGTGCCAGCAGCTTATGGGGACGTTTCGGGGAGACCCAGTACTTC
CDR3aa: CASSLWGRFGETQYF

abundance: NA
len: 15
d_gene: TRBD1
j_gene: TRBJ1-2
v_gene: TRBV27
CDR3nt: TGTGCCAGCAAACCGAAGACAGGGGCCAACTATGGCTACACCTTC
CDR3aa: CASKPKTGANYGYTF

abundance: NA
len: 15
d_gene: NA
j_gene: TRBJ1-5
v_gene: TRBV5-1
CDR3nt: TGCGCCAGCAGCGAGTCCTTACGGCCGGGTCAGCCCCAGCATTTT
CDR3aa: CASSESLRPGQPQHF

abundance: NA
len: 14
d_gene: NA
j_gene: TRBJ2-1
v_gene: TRBV30
CDR3nt: TGTGCCTGGAGTGGACTGTTAGTTGGTGGTGAGCAGTTCTTC
CDR3aa: CAWSGLLVGGEQFF

abundance: NA
len: 15
d_gene: TRBD2
j_gene: TRBJ2-3
v_gene: TRBV4-2
CDR3nt: TGTGCCAGCAGCCCAGGGACTAGCGAGACAGATACGCAGTATTTT
CDR3aa: CASSPGTSETDTQYF

abundance: NA
len: 14
d_gene: NA
j_gene: TRBJ2-2
v_gene: TRBV21-1
CDR3nt: TGTGCCAGCAGCAAAGCGGGGGACAGGGAGAAGCTGTTTTTT
CDR3aa: CASSKAGDREKLFF

abundance: NA
len: 13
d_gene: NA
j_gene: TRBJ1-5
v_gene: TRBV2
CDR3nt: TGTGCCAGCAACACAGGGCTCGGCCAGCCCCAGCATTTT
CDR3aa: CASNTGLGQPQHF

abundance: NA
len: 15
d_gene: TRBD1
j_gene: TRBJ1-1
v_gene: TRBV7-8
CDR3nt: TGTGCCAGCAGCTTAGCCCCGGACAGGGCCACTGAAGCTTTCTTT
CDR3aa: CASSLAPDRATEAFF

abundance: NA
len: 14
d_gene: NA
j_gene: TRBJ2-1
v_gene: TRBV5-1
CDR3nt: TGCGCCAGCACCCTGGAAGGCTCCTACAATGAGCAGTTCTTC
CDR3aa: CASTLEGSYNEQFF

abundance: NA
len: 14
d_gene: TRBD1
j_gene: TRBJ2-7
v_gene: TRBV11-2
CDR3nt: TGTGCCAGCAGCTTAGATAGGGGGCGGTACGAGCAGTACTTC
CDR3aa: CASSLDRGRYEQYF

abundance: NA
len: 12
d_gene: NA
j_gene: TRBJ2-7
v_gene: TRBV27
CDR3nt: TGTGCCAGCAGTTTACCGGGTTACGAGCAGTACTTC
CDR3aa: CASSLPGYEQYF

abundance: NA
len: 17
d_gene: TRBD1
j_gene: TRBJ2-7
v_gene: TRBV4-3
CDR3nt: TGCGCCAGCAGCCAAGATACGTCTGGACAGGGTCGCTACGAGCAGTACTTC
CDR3aa: CASSQDTSGQGRYEQYF

abundance: NA
len: 16
d_gene: NA
j_gene: TRBJ1-5
v_gene: TRBV10-3
CDR3nt: TGTGCCATCAGAGACCCGGGACAACCCGGGGATCAGCCCCAGCATTTT
CDR3aa: CAIRDPGQPGDQPQHF

abundance: NA
len: 15
d_gene: NA
j_gene: TRBJ2-3
v_gene: TRBV28
CDR3nt: TGTGCCAGCAGTTTGGTTAGGAGTAGTACAGATACGCAGTATTTT
CDR3aa: CASSLVRSSTDTQYF

abundance: NA
len: 14
d_gene: NA
j_gene: TRBJ2-7
v_gene: TRBV7-2
CDR3nt: TGTGCCAGCAGACTTGGAATCGGGGCCTACGAGCAGTACTTC
CDR3aa: CASRLGIGAYEQYF

abundance: once
len: 16
d_gene: TRBD2
j_gene: TRBJ2-1
v_gene: TRBV13
CDR3nt: TGTGCCAGCAGCGCCGGGGGTAGCGGGGGGATCGATGAGCAGTTCTTC
CDR3aa: CASSAGGSGGIDEQFF